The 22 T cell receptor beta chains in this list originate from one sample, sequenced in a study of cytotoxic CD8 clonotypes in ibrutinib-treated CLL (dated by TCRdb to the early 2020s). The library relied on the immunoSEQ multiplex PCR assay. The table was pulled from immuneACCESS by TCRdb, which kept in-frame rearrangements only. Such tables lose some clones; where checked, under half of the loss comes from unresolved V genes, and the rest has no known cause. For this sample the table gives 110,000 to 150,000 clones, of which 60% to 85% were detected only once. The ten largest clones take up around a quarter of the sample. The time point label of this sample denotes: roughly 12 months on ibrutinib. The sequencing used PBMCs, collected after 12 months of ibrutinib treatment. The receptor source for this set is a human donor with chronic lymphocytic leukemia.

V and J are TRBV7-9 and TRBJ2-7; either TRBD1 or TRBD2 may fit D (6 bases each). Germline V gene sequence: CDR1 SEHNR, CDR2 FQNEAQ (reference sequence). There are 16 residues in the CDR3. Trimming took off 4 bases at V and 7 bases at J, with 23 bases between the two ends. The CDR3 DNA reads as TGTGCCAGCAGCTCAGGGGACTCCCCAAGGGCGTGGGAGCAGTACTTC. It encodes CASSSGDSPRAWEQYF. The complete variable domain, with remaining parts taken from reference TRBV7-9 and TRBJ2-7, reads DTGVSQNPRHKITKRGQNVTFRCDPISEHNRLYWYRQTLGQGPEFLTYFQNEAQLEKSRLLSDRFSAERPKGSFSTLEIQRTEQGDSAMYLCASSSGDSPRAWEQYFGPGTRLTVT.

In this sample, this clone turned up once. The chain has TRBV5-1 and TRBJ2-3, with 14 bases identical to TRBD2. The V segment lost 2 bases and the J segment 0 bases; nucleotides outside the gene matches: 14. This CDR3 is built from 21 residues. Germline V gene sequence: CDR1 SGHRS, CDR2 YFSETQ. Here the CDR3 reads CASSFRPGTSGGPTSTDTQYF. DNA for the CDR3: TGCGCCAGCAGCTTCCGTCCCGGGACTAGCGGGGGCCCTACTAGCACAGATACGCAGTATTTT.

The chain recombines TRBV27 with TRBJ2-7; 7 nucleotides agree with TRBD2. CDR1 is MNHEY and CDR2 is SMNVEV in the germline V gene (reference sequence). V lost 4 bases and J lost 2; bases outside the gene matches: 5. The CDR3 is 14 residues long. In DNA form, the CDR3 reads TGTGCCAGCAGTTCAAGCGGGGCCGCCTACGAGCAGTACTTC. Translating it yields CASSSSGAAYEQYF.

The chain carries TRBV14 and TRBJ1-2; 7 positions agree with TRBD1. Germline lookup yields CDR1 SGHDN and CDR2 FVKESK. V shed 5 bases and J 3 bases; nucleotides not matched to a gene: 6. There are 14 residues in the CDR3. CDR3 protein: CASSRDSDYYGYTF. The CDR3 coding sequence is TGTGCCAGCAGCAGGGACAGCGATTACTATGGCTACACCTTC.

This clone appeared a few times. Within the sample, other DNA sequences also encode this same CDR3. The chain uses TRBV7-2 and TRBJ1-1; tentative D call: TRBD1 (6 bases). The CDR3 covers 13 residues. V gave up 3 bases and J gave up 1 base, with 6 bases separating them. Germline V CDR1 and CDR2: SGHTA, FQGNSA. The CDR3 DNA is TGTGCCAGCAGCTTGGACAGGAACACTGAAGCTTTCTTT. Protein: CASSLDRNTEAFF. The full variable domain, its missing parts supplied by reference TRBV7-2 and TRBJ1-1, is GAGVSQSPSNKVTEKGKDVELRCDPISGHTALYWYRQSLGQGLEFLIYFQGNSAPDKSGLPSDRFSAERTGGSVSTLTIQRTQQEDSAVYLCASSLDRNTEAFFGQGTRLTVV.

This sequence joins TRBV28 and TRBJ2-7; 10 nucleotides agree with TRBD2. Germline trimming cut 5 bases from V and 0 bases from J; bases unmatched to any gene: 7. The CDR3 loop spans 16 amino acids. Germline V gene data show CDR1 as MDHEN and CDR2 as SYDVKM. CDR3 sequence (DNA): TGTGCCAGCAGTCCTAGCGGGAGTCAGAGCTCCTACGAGCAGTACTTC. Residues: CASSPSGSQSSYEQYF.

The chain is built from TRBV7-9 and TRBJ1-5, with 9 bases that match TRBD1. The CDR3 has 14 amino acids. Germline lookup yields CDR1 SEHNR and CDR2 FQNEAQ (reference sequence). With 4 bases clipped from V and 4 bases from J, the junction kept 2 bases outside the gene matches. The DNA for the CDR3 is TGTGCCAGCAGCTCACAGGGGGCTAATCAGCCCCAGCATTTT. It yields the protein CASSSQGANQPQHF. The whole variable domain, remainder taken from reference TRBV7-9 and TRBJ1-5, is DTGVSQNPRHKITKRGQNVTFRCDPISEHNRLYWYRQTLGQGPEFLTYFQNEAQLEKSRLLSDRFSAERPKGSFSTLEIQRTEQGDSAMYLCASSSQGANQPQHFGDGTRLSIL.

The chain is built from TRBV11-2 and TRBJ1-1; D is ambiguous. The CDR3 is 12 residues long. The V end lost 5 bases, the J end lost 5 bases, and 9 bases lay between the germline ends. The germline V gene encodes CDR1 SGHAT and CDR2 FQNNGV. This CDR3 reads CASSARQTEAFF. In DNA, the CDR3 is TGTGCCAGCAGCGCCAGGCAGACTGAAGCTTTCTTT.

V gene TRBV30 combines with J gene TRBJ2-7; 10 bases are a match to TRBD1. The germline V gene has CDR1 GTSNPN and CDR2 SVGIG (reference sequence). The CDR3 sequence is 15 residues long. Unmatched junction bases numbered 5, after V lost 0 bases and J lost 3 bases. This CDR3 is CAWSVTGQGYYEQYF. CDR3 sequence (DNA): TGTGCCTGGAGTGTAACGGGACAGGGGTACTACGAGCAGTACTTC.

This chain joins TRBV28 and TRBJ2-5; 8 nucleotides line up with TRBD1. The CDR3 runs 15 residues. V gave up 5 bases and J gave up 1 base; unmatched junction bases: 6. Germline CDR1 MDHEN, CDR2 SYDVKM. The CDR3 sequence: CASSTYRGTQETQYF. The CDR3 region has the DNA TGTGCCAGCAGTACATACAGGGGGACCCAAGAGACCCAGTACTTC.

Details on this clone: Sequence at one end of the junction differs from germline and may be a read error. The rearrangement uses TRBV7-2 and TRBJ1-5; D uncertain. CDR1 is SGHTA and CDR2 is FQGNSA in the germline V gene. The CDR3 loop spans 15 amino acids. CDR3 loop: CASSQDGNSNQPQHF. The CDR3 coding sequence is TGCGCCAGCAGCCAAGACGGCAATAGCAATCAGCCCCAGCATTTT.

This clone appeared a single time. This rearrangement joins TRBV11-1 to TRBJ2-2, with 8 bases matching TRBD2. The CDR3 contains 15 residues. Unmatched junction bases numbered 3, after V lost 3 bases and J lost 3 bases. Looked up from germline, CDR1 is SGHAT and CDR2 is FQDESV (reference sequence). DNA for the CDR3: TGTGCCAGCAGCTTTGGGACTAGTGACACCGGGGAGCTGTTTTTT. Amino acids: CASSFGTSDTGELFF.

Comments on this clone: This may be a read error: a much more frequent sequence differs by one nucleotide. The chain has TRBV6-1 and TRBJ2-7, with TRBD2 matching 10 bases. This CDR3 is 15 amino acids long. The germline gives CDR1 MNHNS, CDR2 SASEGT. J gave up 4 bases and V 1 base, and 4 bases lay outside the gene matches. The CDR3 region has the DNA TGTGCCAGCAGTGAAGGGACTAGCGGACCTTACGAGCAGTACTTC. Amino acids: CASSEGTSGPYEQYF.

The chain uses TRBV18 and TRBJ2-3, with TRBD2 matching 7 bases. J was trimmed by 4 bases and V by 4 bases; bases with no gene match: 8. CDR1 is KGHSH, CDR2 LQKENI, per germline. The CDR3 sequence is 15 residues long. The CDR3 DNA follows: TGTGCCAGCTCACGGGGCGGGAGTTTGGCAGATACGCAGTATTTT. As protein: CASSRGGSLADTQYF.

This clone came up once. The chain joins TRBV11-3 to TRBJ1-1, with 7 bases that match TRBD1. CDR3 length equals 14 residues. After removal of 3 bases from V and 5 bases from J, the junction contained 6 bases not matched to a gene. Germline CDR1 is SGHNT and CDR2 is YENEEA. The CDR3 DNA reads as TGTGCCAGCAGCTTTGGGACAGTCGGAACTGAAGCTTTCTTT. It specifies CASSFGTVGTEAFF.

The CDR3 sequence: CASSQTTGAYTYGYTF. The CDR3, as DNA: TGTGCCAGCAGCCAAACTACAGGGGCGTACACCTATGGCTACACCTTC. This chain links TRBV14 with TRBJ1-2; the match to TRBD1 covers 7 bases. Looked up from germline, CDR1 is SGHDN and CDR2 is FVKESK. This CDR3 spans 16 amino acids. The J segment lost 4 bases and the V segment lost 2 bases, leaving 10 bases of the junction unmatched. Combining the CDR3 with reference TRBV14 and TRBJ1-2 gives the whole variable domain EAGVTQFPSHSVIEKGQTVTLRCDPISGHDNLYWYRRVMGKEIKFLLHFVKESKQDESGMPNNRFLAERTGGTYSTLKVQPAELEDSGVYFCASSQTTGAYTYGYTFGSGTRLTVV.

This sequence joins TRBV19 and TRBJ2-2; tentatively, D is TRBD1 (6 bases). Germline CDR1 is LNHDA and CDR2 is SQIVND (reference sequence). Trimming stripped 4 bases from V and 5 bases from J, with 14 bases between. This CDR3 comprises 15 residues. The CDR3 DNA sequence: TGTGCCAGTAGTAAAAGAACAGGGAAGACCGGGGAGCTGTTTTTT. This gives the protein CASSKRTGKTGELFF.

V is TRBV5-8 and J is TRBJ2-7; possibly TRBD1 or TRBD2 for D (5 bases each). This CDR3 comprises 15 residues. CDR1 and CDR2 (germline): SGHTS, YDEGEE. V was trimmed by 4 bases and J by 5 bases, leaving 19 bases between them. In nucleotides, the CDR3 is TGTGCCAGCAGCACCCCCGGGACCCTCCGCAACGAGCAGTACTTC. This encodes CASSTPGTLRNEQYF.

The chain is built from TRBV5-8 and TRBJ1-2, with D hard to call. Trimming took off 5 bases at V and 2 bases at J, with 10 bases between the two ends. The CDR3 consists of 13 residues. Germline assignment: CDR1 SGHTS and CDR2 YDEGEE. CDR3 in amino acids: CASRRSDNYGYTF. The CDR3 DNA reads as TGTGCCAGCAGGAGGTCAGACAACTATGGCTACACCTTC. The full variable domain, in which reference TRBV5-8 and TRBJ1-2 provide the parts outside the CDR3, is EAGVTQSPTHLIKTRGQQATLRCSPISGHTSVYWYQQALGLGLQFLLWYDEGEERNRGNFPPRFSGRQFPNYSSELNVNALELEDSALYLCASRRSDNYGYTFGSGTRLTVV.

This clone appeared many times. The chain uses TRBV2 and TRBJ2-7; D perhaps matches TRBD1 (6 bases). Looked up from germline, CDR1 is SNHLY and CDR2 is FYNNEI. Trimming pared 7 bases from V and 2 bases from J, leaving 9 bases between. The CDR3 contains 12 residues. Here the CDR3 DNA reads TGTGCCAGCATAGGACAGCCCTACGAGCAGTACTTC. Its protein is CASIGQPYEQYF.

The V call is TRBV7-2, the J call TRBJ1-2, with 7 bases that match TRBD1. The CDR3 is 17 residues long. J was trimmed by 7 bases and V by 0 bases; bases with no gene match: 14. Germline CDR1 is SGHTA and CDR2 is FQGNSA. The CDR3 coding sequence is TGTGCCAGCAGCTTAGCTGCGACCGACAGGGCAGGAGGTGGCTACACCTTC. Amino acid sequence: CASSLAATDRAGGGYTF.

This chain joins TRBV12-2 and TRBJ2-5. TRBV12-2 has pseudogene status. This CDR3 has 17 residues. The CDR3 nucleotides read TGTGCAAGTCCCCTCCGCCCGGGACGGCAATCTCCGAAGACCCAGTACTTC. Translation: CASPLRPGRQSPKTQYF.